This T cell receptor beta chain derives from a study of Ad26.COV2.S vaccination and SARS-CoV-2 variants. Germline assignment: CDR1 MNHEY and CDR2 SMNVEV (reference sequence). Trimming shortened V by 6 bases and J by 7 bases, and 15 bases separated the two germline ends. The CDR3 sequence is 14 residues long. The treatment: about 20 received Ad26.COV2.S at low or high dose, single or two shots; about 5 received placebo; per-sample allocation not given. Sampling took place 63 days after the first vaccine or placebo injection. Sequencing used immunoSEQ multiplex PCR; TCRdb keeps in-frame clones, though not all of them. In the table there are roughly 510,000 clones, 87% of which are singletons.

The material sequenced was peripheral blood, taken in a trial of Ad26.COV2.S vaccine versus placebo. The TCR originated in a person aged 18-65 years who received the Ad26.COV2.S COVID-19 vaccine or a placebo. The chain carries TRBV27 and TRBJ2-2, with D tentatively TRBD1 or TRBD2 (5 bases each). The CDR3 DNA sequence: TGTGCCAGCAGAGGGGAACCTCGGGGCGGGGAGCTGTTTTTT. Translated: CASRGEPRGGELFF.